Below are 22 T cell receptor beta chains sequenced from a single sample in a study of CD8+CD57+ T cells in acquired aplastic anemia. Whoever was chosen for sequencing had shown CD8+CD57+ cell expansion by flow cytometry. CDR3 and TCR beta VDJ profiling relied on a genomic DNA template. TCRdb called the reads again in MiXCR, with one record for every CDR3 protein. The sample consists of 200,000 to 300,000 distinct CDR3 sequences, 82% of them appearing once. Sequencing was performed on sorted CD4+, CD8+, or CD8+CD57+ T cells (not recorded which) from PBMCs. The receptor source for this set is a human donor with aplastic anemia.

The chain joins TRBV10-3 to TRBJ2-1; D is perhaps TRBD1 or TRBD2 (5 bases each). Between the trimmed V and J ends, which lost 0 bases and 12 bases, there was a span of 12 bases. The CDR3 is 13 amino acids. Germline CDR1 ENHRY, CDR2 SYGVKD. CDR3 nucleotide sequence: TGTGCCATCAGTGAGTCTCGGGATAGGGGGCAGTTCTTC. Protein sequence: CAISESRDRGQFF.

V is TRBV7-9 and J is TRBJ2-3, with 7 nucleotides matching TRBD1. Per the germline V gene, CDR1 is SEHNR and CDR2 is FQNEAQ (reference sequence). This CDR3 is 14 amino acids long. V was pared by 0 bases and J by 11 bases, with 8 bases of the junction left unmatched. The CDR3 DNA reads TGTGCCAGCAGCTTAGCGGGACAGCTATACCTGCAGTATTTT. Protein: CASSLAGQLYLQYF. The complete variable domain, with remaining parts taken from reference TRBV7-9 and TRBJ2-3, reads DTGVSQNPRHKITKRGQNVTFRCDPISEHNRLYWYRQTLGQGPEFLTYFQNEAQLEKSRLLSDRFSAERPKGSFSTLEIQRTEQGDSAMYLCASSLAGQLYLQYFGPGTRLTVL.

The V gene is TRBV7-2, the J gene TRBJ2-5; D is uncertain. This CDR3 region has 15 residues. Trimming pared 0 bases from V and 10 bases from J, leaving 18 bases between. The germline V gene encodes CDR1 SGHTA and CDR2 FQGNSA. The CDR3 here is CASSLAQGPNTNQYF. Here the CDR3 DNA reads TGTGCCAGCAGCTTAGCCCAAGGGCCAAATACGAACCAGTACTTC.

The V gene is TRBV7-2, the J gene TRBJ2-1, with 10 nucleotides matching TRBD1. V lost 2 bases to trimming and J lost 6 bases; unmatched junction nucleotides: 7. CDR1 is SGHTA, CDR2 FQGNSA, per germline. This CDR3 has 16 residues. CDR3 sequence reads: CASSLSGTGVLNEQFF. In DNA, the CDR3 is TGTGCCAGCAGCTTATCCGGGACAGGGGTGCTCAATGAGCAGTTCTTC. Full variable domain (remainder filled in from reference TRBV7-2 and TRBJ2-1): GAGVSQSPSNKVTEKGKDVELRCDPISGHTALYWYRQSLGQGLEFLIYFQGNSAPDKSGLPSDRFSAERTGGSVSTLTIQRTQQEDSAVYLCASSLSGTGVLNEQFFGPGTRLTVL.

CDR3 in amino acids: CASTLGTGQQRNEQFF. Here the CDR3 DNA reads TGCGCCAGCACCCTTGGGACGGGACAGCAGAGGAATGAGCAGTTCTTC. The J gene is TRBJ2-1, the V gene TRBV5-1; TRBD1 agrees at 7 bases. Germline V lookup: CDR1 SGHRS, CDR2 YFSETQ. This CDR3 contains 16 residues. V dropped 6 bases and J dropped 7; count of bases not matched to a gene: 16.

Comment on this clonotype: Compared with germline, one end of the junction differs, possibly owing to a read error. The chain carries TRBV14 and TRBJ2-3, with a possible D match to TRBD2 (5 bases). The CDR3 runs 14 residues. Per germline, CDR1 SGHDN and CDR2 FVKESK. The CDR3 region is CASSQGPIAKAWNF. The DNA of the CDR3 is TGTGCCAGCAGCCAAGGGCCTATAGCGAAGGCTTGGAATTTT.

On this clonotype: One end of the junction fails to match germline, which may point to a read error. The chain is built from TRBV7-9 and TRBJ2-5; 8 nucleotides match TRBD2. The CDR3 runs to 14 residues. The germline gives CDR1 SEHNR, CDR2 FQNEAQ (reference sequence). CDR3 DNA: TGTGCCACCAGCAGACGAAGAGGCGGGGGGAGCCAGGACTTC. Protein sequence: CATSRRRGGGSQDF.

This clonotype was seen once. The conserved final phenylalanine or tryptophan is absent from the CDR3, which likely points to a read error. The DNA is left out, because the CDR3 cannot be placed on it with certainty; the CDR3 is given as TCRdb lists it. CDR3 region: CASSYHPDETPLS. This chain joins TRBV7-8 and TRBJ2-3; the table's D call of TRBD1 was not tested on the DNA. Looked up from germline, CDR1 is SGHVS and CDR2 is FQNEAQ. Inclusive of both ends, the CDR3 amounts to 13 amino acids.

The rearrangement links TRBV11-1 to TRBJ1-1; D uncertain. Trimming pared 3 bases from V and 0 bases from J, leaving 14 bases between. The CDR3 has 16 amino acids. The germline V gene encodes CDR1 SGHAT and CDR2 FQDESV (reference sequence). The CDR3 DNA follows: TGTGCCAGCAGCTTCGCACCCCCAGTCTTGAACACTGAAGCTTTCTTT. Its protein product is CASSFAPPVLNTEAFF.

For this clonotype: The DNA is left out, because the CDR3 cannot be placed on it with certainty; the CDR3 is given as TCRdb lists it. This chain uses TRBV9 with TRBJ2-3. 13 amino acids form the CDR3, both terminal residues included. Germline V gene data show CDR1 as SGDLS and CDR2 as YYNGEE. CDR3 region: CASSVGSNTQYFF.

The chain links TRBV7-3 to TRBJ1-4; D not resolved. This CDR3 contains 17 residues. With 3 bases removed from V and 4 bases from J, the gap between germline ends came to 18 bases. Germline V gives CDR1 SGHTA, CDR2 FQGTGA. Written as DNA, the CDR3 is TGTGCCAGCAGCTTGTGGCCAGGAGCGGAAATTAATGAAAAACTGTTTTTT. It codes for CASSLWPGAEINEKLFF.

A remark on this clonotype: No DNA is shown, since the ends of the CDR3 on it are uncertain; the CDR3 is the one TCRdb lists. The chain combines TRBV9 with TRBJ1-1; the D segment call TRBD1 is taken from the table without a DNA check. The CDR3 spans 17 residues, counting both ends. Germline CDR1 SGDLS, CDR2 YYNGEE. The CDR3: CASSGGSGTQYFAEAFF.

Concerning this clonotype: Since no conserved phenylalanine or tryptophan closes the CDR3, a read error is the likely cause. The chain employs TRBV2 and TRBJ2-4; tentative D call: TRBD2 (5 bases). Between the trimmed V and J ends, which lost 4 bases and 12 bases, there was a span of 13 bases. Germline CDR1 reads SNHLY; CDR2 reads FYNNEI. CDR3 length equals 12 residues. The CDR3 loop is CASSGAGSNQYL. For the CDR3, the DNA is TGTGCCAGCAGTGGAGCTGGGAGCAATCAGTACCTG.

V is TRBV7-8 and J is TRBJ2-3, with a possible D match to TRBD2 (5 bases). The CDR3 has 14 amino acids. Germline CDR1 reads SGHVS; CDR2 reads FQNEAQ. V lost 5 bases to trimming and J lost 8 bases, with 17 bases between them. CDR3 sequence: CASSAAGGRGTQYF. The CDR3 nucleotides are TGTGCCAGCAGCGCCGCCGGAGGTCGCGGTACGCAGTATTTT. The full variable domain, its missing parts supplied by reference TRBV7-8 and TRBJ2-3, is GAGVSQSPRYKVAKRGQDVALRCDPISGHVSLFWYQQALGQGPEFLTYFQNEAQLDKSGLPSDRFFAERPEGSVSTLKIQRTQQEDSAVYLCASSAAGGRGTQYFGPGTRLTVL.

The chain combines TRBV11-2 with TRBJ2-5; D might be TRBD2 (6 bases). Trimming cost V 8 bases and J 9 bases, with 16 bases left between them. The V gene's germline CDR1 is SGHAT and CDR2 FQNNGV. The length of the CDR3 is 12 residues. CDR3 sequence (DNA): TGTGCCAGCGGCGGGGTTAGCTTCCCCCAGTACTTC. It codes for CASGGVSFPQYF.

In the case of this clonotype: In this CDR3 the conserved last residue, phenylalanine or tryptophan, is missing, so a read error is likely. No DNA is shown, since the ends of the CDR3 on it are uncertain; the CDR3 is the one TCRdb lists. J is TRBJ2-5 and V is TRBV19; TRBD1, the table's D call, was not compared with the DNA. CDR1 and CDR2 (germline): LNHDA, SQIVND (reference sequence). The CDR3 is made up of 15 amino acids, end residues included. CDR3 region: CASSGLEPACKQQVV.

This sequence joins TRBV24-1 and TRBJ2-1; the match to TRBD2 covers 8 bases. The CDR3 is 14 residues long. The V gene end was trimmed by 12 bases and the J gene end by 8 bases; junction bases not matched to a gene: 14. Germline CDR1 is KGHDR and CDR2 is SFDVKD. The CDR3 sequence is CAAGTSGRRDEQFF. CDR3 nucleotides: TGTGCCGCCGGGACTAGTGGGAGGAGGGATGAGCAGTTCTTC.

Comment on this clonotype: One end of the junction varies from germline; a read error may be responsible. The rearrangement links TRBV7-4 to TRBJ1-4, with D possibly matching TRBD1 (5 bases). Germline lookup yields CDR1 SGHVT and CDR2 SQSDAQ. The CDR3 has 14 residues. Here the CDR3 DNA reads TGTGCCAGCAGCGAAGCGCAGGGTTTTGAAACACTGTTTTTT. Translating it yields CASSEAQGFETLFF.

This chain connects TRBV7-9 to TRBJ2-6; 8 nucleotides match TRBD2. The length of the CDR3 is 15 residues. Germline lookup yields CDR1 SEHNR and CDR2 FQNEAQ (reference sequence). The J segment lost 16 bases and the V segment lost 4 bases, leaving 15 bases of the junction unmatched. The CDR3 nucleotides are TGTGCCAGCAGCTCTCGAAGCAGCGGGGGCAACGATCTGACTTTC. This translates into CASSSRSSGGNDLTF.

In the case of this clonotype: One end of the junction does not line up with germline, which may come from a read error. The CDR3, as DNA: TGCGCCAGCGGCAGGGGGGGCGCATATACGCAGCAGTTTTTC. As protein: CASGRGGAYTQQFF. This rearrangement joins TRBV2 to TRBJ2-1; D could derive from TRBD1 or TRBD2 (7 bases each). CDR3 length: 14 residues. The germline CDR1 and CDR2 sequences are SNHLY and FYNNEI.

The chain combines TRBV7-2 with TRBJ2-1; maybe TRBD2 (6 bases). Per the germline V gene, CDR1 is SGHTA and CDR2 is FQGNSA. The CDR3 has 16 amino acids. Trimming left V 2 bases short and J 11 bases short, with 22 bases between. This CDR3 is CASSLTSGGGDTQQFF. The CDR3 nucleotides are TGTGCCAGCAGCTTAACAAGCGGCGGCGGGGATACGCAGCAGTTCTTC.

Turning to this clonotype: Because it lacks the conserved phenylalanine or tryptophan at the end, this CDR3 is likely a read error. The limits of the CDR3 on the DNA are not certain, so only TCRdb's listed CDR3 is given. This chain uses TRBV2 with TRBJ1-6; TRBD1 is the table's D call and was not checked against the DNA. The length of the CDR3 is 16 amino acids, counting both ends. Germline lookup yields CDR1 SNHLY and CDR2 FYNNEI. CDR3 sequence: CASGAGGAYTQYFGPG.